These 20 T cell receptor beta chains came from one sample sequenced in a study of T cell repertoires in cytomegalovirus infection. The antigens of these receptors remain unknown. TCRdb redid the calling of the reads with MiXCR, one entry per CDR3 protein. The data hold approximately 910,000 distinct CDR3 sequences, with approximately 30% observed a single time. Sample: cultured CD8+ T cells from PBMCs, taken from culture after CMV antigen stimulation. Receptor source: a human donor in good health (CMV status not recorded). Some clones in this sample may be carry-over from other donors' samples.

This clonotype was counted a few times. The chain links TRBV6-5 to TRBJ2-7, with D perhaps matching TRBD1 or TRBD2 (6 bases each). Germline V CDR1 and CDR2: MNHEY, SVGAGI. Between the trimmed V and J ends, which lost 0 bases and 3 bases, there was a span of 12 bases. The CDR3 loop spans 15 amino acids. The CDR3 bases are TGTGCCAGCAGTTACTCGTGGGGGGCGAACTACGAGCAGTACTTC. Translated, it gives CASSYSWGANYEQYF.

This clonotype has a handful of counts. J is TRBJ2-7 and V is TRBV28; tentative D call: TRBD1 (5 bases). Germline V gives CDR1 MDHEN, CDR2 SYDVKM. The V end lost 4 bases, the J end lost 0 bases, and 16 bases lay between the germline ends. This CDR3 has 16 residues. The CDR3 protein is CASSSILTDFSYEQYV. CDR3 nucleotides: TGTGCCAGCAGTTCAATTTTGACAGACTTCTCCTACGAGCAGTACGTC.

V is TRBV19 and J is TRBJ1-1; 7 nucleotides line up with TRBD1. This CDR3 is built from 14 residues. Per the germline V gene, CDR1 is LNHDA and CDR2 is SQIVND (reference sequence). V gave up 3 bases and J gave up 4 bases; unmatched junction bases: 5. The CDR3 loop is CASSMGTDFTEAFF. CDR3 DNA sequence: TGTGCCAGTAGTATGGGGACAGATTTCACTGAAGCTTTCTTT.

The chain combines TRBV4-3 with TRBJ1-1; TRBD1 aligns across 8 bases. This CDR3 comprises 17 residues. V lost 1 base, J lost 2 bases, and 9 bases stayed unmatched. Germline V gene lookup returns CDR1 LGHNA and CDR2 YSLEER. The CDR3 nucleotides are TGCGCCAGCAGCCAAGGGGGGCAGGGGGCAATTAACACTGAAGCTTTCTTT. It codes for CASSQGGQGAINTEAFF.

This clonotype was seen more than once but under ten times. The CDR3 nucleotides read TGTGCCAGCAGCCCCACCGGGGCAACCCGTGGCTACACCTTC. Its translation is CASSPTGATRGYTF. V is TRBV7-6 and J is TRBJ1-2, with a weak D call TRBD1 (5 bases). Germline CDR1 SGHVS, CDR2 FNYEAQ. V lost 5 bases to trimming and J lost 7 bases, with 17 bases between them. This CDR3 region has 14 residues.

This sequence joins TRBV12-3 or TRBV12-4 and TRBJ1-2; 8 bases are shared with TRBD1. CDR3 length equals 16 residues. After removal of 5 bases from V and 8 bases from J, the junction contained 16 bases not matched to a gene. In nucleotides, the CDR3 is TGTGCCAGCAGTGGGACAGGAGGTACTTGGTTGACCGGCTACACCTTC. Amino acid sequence: CASSGTGGTWLTGYTF.

The rearrangement joins TRBV2 to TRBJ2-5; possible D gene TRBD2, 6 bases. The CDR3 has 13 residues. The ends were cut back, 6 bases at V and 0 bases at J, with 8 bases in the middle. CDR1 and CDR2 from the germline V gene are SNHLY and FYNNEI. CDR3: CASRGGHQETQYF. CDR3 nucleotide sequence: TGTGCCAGCAGGGGGGGACACCAAGAGACCCAGTACTTC.

The chain is built from TRBV7-9 and TRBJ2-3; 12 nucleotides match TRBD2. In germline, CDR1 is SEHNR, CDR2 FQNEAQ (reference sequence). The CDR3 length is 18 residues. Germline trimming cut 5 bases from V and 5 bases from J; bases unmatched to any gene: 14. CDR3 sequence reads: CASSPGASGGAVKDTQYF. The CDR3 nucleotides read TGTGCCAGCAGCCCAGGGGCTAGCGGGGGGGCCGTAAAAGATACGCAGTATTTT.

This clonotype was observed at least ten times. The V gene is TRBV7-2, the J gene TRBJ2-1; no reliable D call. Germline lookup yields CDR1 SGHTA and CDR2 FQGNSA. This CDR3 has 12 amino acids. Trimming took 0 bases from V and 6 from J, leaving 3 bases between them. The chain's CDR3 is CASSLAFNEQFF. CDR3 coding DNA: TGTGCCAGCAGCTTAGCGTTCAATGAGCAGTTCTTC.

The chain joins TRBV6-6 to TRBJ2-7, with 8 positions matching TRBD1. The CDR3 loop spans 18 amino acids. V dropped 0 bases and J dropped 2; count of bases not matched to a gene: 12. Looked up from germline, CDR1 is MNHNY and CDR2 is SVGAGI (reference sequence). CDR3 nucleotides: TGTGCCAGCAGTTACTCTTTAAGAGGGACAGGCCTGGCCTACGAGCAGTACGTC. This codes for CASSYSLRGTGLAYEQYV.

This clonotype has a count of ten or more. The chain carries TRBV7-6 and TRBJ1-1; D gene uncertain. Deletions cut 6 bases from V and 3 bases from J, with 17 bases between. The CDR3 is 15 amino acids. Germline loops: CDR1 SGHVS, CDR2 FNYEAQ. The CDR3 loop reads CASRPRAERDTEAFF. DNA of the CDR3: TGTGCCAGCAGACCCCGGGCAGAGAGGGACACTGAAGCTTTCTTT.

The chain couples TRBV19 to TRBJ2-1, with TRBD2 matching over 10 bases. The germline CDR1 and CDR2 sequences are LNHDA and SQIVND (reference sequence). V trimming: 2 bases; J trimming: 9 bases; junction bases outside the gene matches: 10. This CDR3 spans 16 amino acids. DNA of the CDR3: TGTGCCAGTAGTATAATTCCCCTAGCGGGGGACCTTGAGCAGTTCTTC. This encodes CASSIIPLAGDLEQFF.

This clonotype has only a few counts. The CDR3 loop reads CASTGRGSKYEQYF. The CDR3 DNA follows: TGTGCCAGCACCGGAAGGGGCTCGAAATACGAGCAGTACTTC. The V and J genes are TRBV27 and TRBJ2-7, with D perhaps TRBD1 (5 bases). The length of the CDR3 is 14 residues. The germline CDR1 and CDR2 sequences are MNHEY and SMNVEV (reference sequence). V was trimmed by 7 bases and J by 4 bases, leaving 17 bases between them.

The rearrangement links TRBV11-2 to TRBJ2-3, with D possibly matching TRBD1 (6 bases). The CDR3 sequence is 16 residues long. The V gene lost 5 bases and the J gene lost 4 bases, with 19 bases spanning the gap. Germline V gene lookup returns CDR1 SGHAT and CDR2 FQNNGV. The CDR3 protein is CASSPPDSLWADTQYF. The CDR3 nucleotides are TGTGCCAGCAGCCCCCCGGACAGTCTCTGGGCAGATACGCAGTATTTT. Drawing the rest from reference TRBV11-2 and TRBJ2-3, the complete variable domain is EAGVAQSPRYKIIEKRQSVAFWCNPISGHATLYWYQQILGQGPKLLIQFQNNGVVDDSQLPKDRFSAERLKGVDSTLKIQPAKLEDSAVYLCASSPPDSLWADTQYFGPGTRLTVL.

The CDR3 DNA reads TGTGCCAGCAGCTTGGCTGACGGGGAGCTGTTTTTT. As protein: CASSLADGELFF. The chain combines TRBV5-5 with TRBJ2-2; D is uncertain. This CDR3 is 12 amino acids long. V was shortened by 0 bases and J by 7 bases, with 4 bases between the two germline ends. Germline V CDR1 and CDR2: SGHKS, YYEKEE (reference sequence).

This sequence joins TRBV11-2 and TRBJ2-7; the D is unclear. The CDR3 spans 12 residues. CDR1 SGHAT and CDR2 FQNNGV come from the germline V gene. The ends were cut back, 6 bases at V and 3 bases at J, with 9 bases in the middle. CDR3 amino acids: CASRGISYEQYF. The CDR3 nucleotides are TGTGCCAGCAGGGGGATAAGCTACGAGCAGTACTTC.

This clonotype showed up just a few times. The chain combines TRBV6-1 with TRBJ1-1; 8 nucleotides align to TRBD1. Germline CDR1 is MNHNS and CDR2 is SASEGT. V was clipped by 1 base and J by 3 bases; unmatched bases: 16. The CDR3 length is 19 residues. This CDR3 reads CASSEEAGGTGRRDTEAFF. CDR3 coding DNA: TGTGCCAGCAGTGAAGAGGCGGGGGGGACAGGAAGGCGGGACACTGAAGCTTTCTTT.

The J gene is TRBJ1-4, the V gene TRBV13; the D is unclear. The germline gives CDR1 PRHDT, CDR2 FYEKMQ (reference sequence). The CDR3 totals 14 residues. V lost 2 bases and J 5 bases, leaving 9 bases between the germline ends. The CDR3 loop is CASSLMSGNEKLFF. Written as DNA, the CDR3 is TGTGCCAGCAGCTTAATGTCAGGAAATGAAAAACTGTTTTTT.

This clonotype has a count of ten or more. The chain combines TRBV7-2 with TRBJ2-3; 11 bases align to TRBD2. The CDR3 loop spans 17 amino acids. The trim removed 2 bases at V and 2 bases at J, leaving 6 bases unmatched. The germline V gene encodes CDR1 SGHTA and CDR2 FQGNSA. The DNA for the CDR3 is TGTGCCAGCAGCTTACGTCTAGCGGGGGGACTCACAGATACGCAGTATTTT. Translating gives CASSLRLAGGLTDTQYF.

This clonotype was detected a few times. The V and J genes are TRBV28 and TRBJ2-7; possible D gene TRBD1, 6 bases. The CDR3 covers 13 residues. Per germline, CDR1 MDHEN and CDR2 SYDVKM. V dropped 5 bases and J dropped 4 bases, with 12 bases sitting between them. CDR3 coding DNA: TGTGCCAGCAGTCCCCGGACAGATTACGAGCAGTACGTC. It is translated as CASSPRTDYEQYV.